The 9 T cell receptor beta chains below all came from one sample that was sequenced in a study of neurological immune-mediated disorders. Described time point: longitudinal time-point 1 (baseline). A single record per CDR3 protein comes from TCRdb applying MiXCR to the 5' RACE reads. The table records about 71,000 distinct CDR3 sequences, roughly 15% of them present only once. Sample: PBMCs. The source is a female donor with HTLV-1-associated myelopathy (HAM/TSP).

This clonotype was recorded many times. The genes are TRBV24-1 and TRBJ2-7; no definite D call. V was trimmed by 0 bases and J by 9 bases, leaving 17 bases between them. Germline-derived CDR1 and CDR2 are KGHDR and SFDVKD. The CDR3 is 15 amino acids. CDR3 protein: CATSDLQIYVRGQYF. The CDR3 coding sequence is TGTGCCACCAGTGATTTGCAAATATATGTACGAGGGCAGTACTTC.

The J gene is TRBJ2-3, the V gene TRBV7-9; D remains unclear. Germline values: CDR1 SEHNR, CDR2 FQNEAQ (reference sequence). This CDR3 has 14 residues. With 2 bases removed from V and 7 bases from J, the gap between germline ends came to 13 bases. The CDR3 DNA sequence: TGTGCCAGCAGCTTAACGAGACACGGAAATACGCAGTATTTT. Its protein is CASSLTRHGNTQYF.

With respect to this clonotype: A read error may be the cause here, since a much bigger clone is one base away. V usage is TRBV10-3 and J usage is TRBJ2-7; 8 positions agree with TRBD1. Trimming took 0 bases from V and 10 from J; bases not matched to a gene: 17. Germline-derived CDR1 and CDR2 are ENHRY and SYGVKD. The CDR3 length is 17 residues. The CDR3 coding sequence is TGTGCCATCAGTGAGTCGACCTCTCGAGGGACAGGACGGAAACAGTACTTC. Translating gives CAISESTSRGTGRKQYF.

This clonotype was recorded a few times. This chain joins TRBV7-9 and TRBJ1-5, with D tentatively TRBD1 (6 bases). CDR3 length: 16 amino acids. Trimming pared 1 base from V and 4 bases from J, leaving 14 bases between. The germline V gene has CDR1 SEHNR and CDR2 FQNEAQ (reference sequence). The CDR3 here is CASSLGVGGDNQPQHF. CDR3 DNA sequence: TGTGCCAGCAGCTTAGGAGTAGGGGGGGATAATCAGCCCCAGCATTTT.

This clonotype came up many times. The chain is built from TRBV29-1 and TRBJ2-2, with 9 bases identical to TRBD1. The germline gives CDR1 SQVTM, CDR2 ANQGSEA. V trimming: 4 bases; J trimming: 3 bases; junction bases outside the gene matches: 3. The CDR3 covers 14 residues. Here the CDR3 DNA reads TGCAGCGTTGCCCACAGGGGGCACACCGGGGAGCTGTTTTTT. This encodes CSVAHRGHTGELFF.

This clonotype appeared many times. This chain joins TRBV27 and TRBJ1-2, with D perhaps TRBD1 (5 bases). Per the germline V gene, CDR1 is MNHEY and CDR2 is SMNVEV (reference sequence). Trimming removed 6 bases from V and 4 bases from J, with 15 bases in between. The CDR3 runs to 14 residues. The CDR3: CASRPGTNLYGYTF. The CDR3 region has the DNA TGTGCCAGCAGACCCGGGACCAACCTCTATGGCTACACCTTC.

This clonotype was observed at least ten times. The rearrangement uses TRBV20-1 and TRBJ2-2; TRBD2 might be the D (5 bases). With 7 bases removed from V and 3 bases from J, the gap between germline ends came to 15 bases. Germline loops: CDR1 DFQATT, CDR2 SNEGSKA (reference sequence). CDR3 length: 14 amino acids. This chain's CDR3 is CSVRRIGDTGELFF. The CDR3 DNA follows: TGCAGTGTTAGGCGTATCGGGGACACCGGGGAGCTGTTTTTT.

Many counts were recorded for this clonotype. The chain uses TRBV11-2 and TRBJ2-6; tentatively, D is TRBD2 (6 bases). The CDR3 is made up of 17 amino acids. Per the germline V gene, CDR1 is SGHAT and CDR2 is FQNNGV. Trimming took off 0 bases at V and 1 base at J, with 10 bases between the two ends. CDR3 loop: CASSLDPRGSGANVLTF. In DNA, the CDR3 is TGTGCCAGCAGCTTAGACCCCCGGGGGTCTGGGGCCAACGTCCTGACTTTC.

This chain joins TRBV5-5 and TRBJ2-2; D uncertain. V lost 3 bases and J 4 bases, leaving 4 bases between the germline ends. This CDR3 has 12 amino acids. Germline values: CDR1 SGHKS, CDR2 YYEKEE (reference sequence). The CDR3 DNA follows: TGTGCCAGCAGCTGGGGCACCGGGGAGCTGTTTTTT. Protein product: CASSWGTGELFF.